The TCR beta chain described here comes from a study of shared clonotypes between healthy human individuals. Study details: With ages of 18 to 49, the donors were two women and three men.

Naive CD8 isolation took CD45RO-negative cells positively selected for CCR7 and excluded terminally differentiated effector memory CD45RA+ cells. For this clone: Its antigen is as yet unknown.

This CDR3 spans 13 amino acids. V lost 3 bases to trimming and J lost 5 bases, with 13 bases between them. The germline CDR1 and CDR2 sequences are SQVTM and ANQGSEA. Findings and caveats of the study: A limitation of the genetic and exposure-history diversity represented arose from few donors. When naive CD4 clonotypes were compared across a few donors, 4% to 5.5% were shared. Rarefaction showed sorted-subset sequencing was incomplete despite large depth.

Assay: immunoSEQ multiplex PCR; the TCRdb copy retains only in-frame clones and omits some. This table holds roughly 2 million clones, approximately 94% found once. This clonotype was sampled from a man younger than 35 in good health. Input material: naive CD8+ T cells sorted from blood. The chain recombines TRBV29-1 with TRBJ1-1; possibly TRBD1 for D (6 bases). The CDR3 sequence is CSVEGGEATEAFF. The CDR3 nucleotides read TGCAGCGTTGAGGGGGGCGAGGCGACTGAAGCTTTCTTT.